Following are 27 T cell receptor beta chains from one sample sequenced in a study of blood T cell repertoires in COVID-19. Libraries were prepared by immunoSEQ multiplex PCR; TCRdb keeps only in-frame clonotypes and omits some of them. Of 350,000 to 500,000 clones listed, 80% to 90% are singletons. The sequenced sample was peripheral blood. Receptors originate from a man younger than 35 with COVID-19, enrolled during active disease.

The gene calls are TRBV7-6 and TRBJ2-1; the D is unclear. The CDR3 consists of 12 residues. Germline loops: CDR1 SGHVS, CDR2 FNYEAQ. Trimming stripped 4 bases from V and 7 bases from J, with 8 bases between. This CDR3 reads CASSSLGNEQFF. CDR3 nucleotides: TGTGCCAGCAGCTCGCTAGGTAATGAGCAGTTCTTC. Using reference TRBV7-6 and TRBJ2-1 for the parts outside the CDR3, the full variable domain is GAGVSQSPRYKVTKRGQDVALRCDPISGHVSLYWYRQALGQGPEFLTYFNYEAQQDKSGLPNDRFSAERPEGSISTLTIQRTEQRDSAMYRCASSSLGNEQFFGPGTRLTVL.

The chain combines TRBV7-2 with TRBJ1-5; TRBD1 matches at 10 bases. CDR3 length: 15 residues. The V gene's germline CDR1 is SGHTA and CDR2 FQGNSA. V shed 2 bases and J 4 bases; nucleotides not matched to a gene: 2. The CDR3 region has the DNA TGTGCCAGCAGCTTAATGGGACAGGGGAATCAGCCCCAGCATTTT. It yields the protein CASSLMGQGNQPQHF.

The chain has TRBV6-5 and TRBJ1-5, with 7 positions matching TRBD1. The CDR3 runs to 15 residues. Unmatched junction bases numbered 10, after V lost 8 bases and J lost 3 bases. The germline gives CDR1 MNHEY, CDR2 SVGAGI. CDR3 protein: CASSRQGLFNQPQHF. For the CDR3, the DNA is TGTGCCAGCTCCAGACAGGGCCTGTTCAATCAGCCCCAGCATTTT.

The V gene is TRBV27, the J gene TRBJ1-2, with D possibly TRBD1 on 6 matching bases. This CDR3 is built from 15 residues. Germline V gene sequence: CDR1 MNHEY, CDR2 SMNVEV (reference sequence). With 11 bases removed from V and 4 bases from J, the gap between germline ends came to 23 bases. This CDR3 is CAGKLFYREGYGYTF. CDR3 nucleotides: TGTGCCGGCAAACTTTTCTACAGGGAGGGCTATGGCTACACCTTC.

The chain employs TRBV7-3 and TRBJ2-5; TRBD2 agrees at 9 bases. Germline CDR1 is SGHTA and CDR2 is FQGTGA. The CDR3 loop spans 16 amino acids. With 0 bases clipped from V and 5 bases from J, the junction kept 7 bases outside the gene matches. The CDR3 nucleotides read TGTGCCAGCAGCTTAACTGCCCTAGCGGGAAGGGAGACCCAGTACTTC. The encoded protein is CASSLTALAGRETQYF.

This sequence joins TRBV11-2 and TRBJ2-5; D remains ambiguous. This CDR3 is built from 14 residues. Germline V gene lookup returns CDR1 SGHAT and CDR2 FQNNGV. V was clipped by 1 base and J by 0 bases, with 6 bases between them. The DNA for the CDR3 is TGTGCCAGCAGCTTAGTGCCAGACCAAGAGACCCAGTACTTC. Residues: CASSLVPDQETQYF.

This chain uses TRBV28 with TRBJ2-1; 11 bases align to TRBD2. J lost 7 bases, V lost 8 bases, and 10 bases had no gene match. CDR1 and CDR2 (germline): MDHEN, SYDVKM. The CDR3 is 15 amino acids. The CDR3 loop is CASLLTSGSANEQFF. CDR3 bases: TGTGCCAGCCTTCTTACTAGCGGGAGTGCTAATGAGCAGTTCTTC. The whole variable domain, filled in from reference TRBV28 and TRBJ2-1, reads DVKVTQSSRYLVKRTGEKVFLECVQDMDHENMFWYRQDPGLGLRLIYFSYDVKMKEKGDIPEGYSVSREKKERFSLILESASTNQTSMYLCASLLTSGSANEQFFGPGTRLTVL.

The chain combines TRBV5-4 with TRBJ1-4, with 11 bases aligning to TRBD1. The CDR3 is 12 amino acids. The germline V gene has CDR1 SGHNT and CDR2 YYREEE (reference sequence). The trim removed 9 bases at V and 8 bases at J, leaving 3 bases unmatched. The CDR3 region has the DNA TGTGCCACAGGGGACAGGGGGGAAAAACTGTTTTTT. Protein: CATGDRGEKLFF.

The rearrangement links TRBV28 to TRBJ2-2; TRBD2 might be the D (5 bases). With 5 bases removed from V and 7 bases from J, the gap between germline ends came to 14 bases. In germline, CDR1 is MDHEN, CDR2 SYDVKM. CDR3 length: 14 amino acids. The CDR3 here is CASSPRGSYGELFF. CDR3 nucleotide sequence: TGTGCCAGCAGTCCCCGAGGGAGCTACGGGGAGCTGTTTTTT.

This chain uses TRBV21-1 with TRBJ2-5; no check of the table's D call, TRBD1, against the DNA was made. TRBV21-1 is marked as a pseudogene. The CDR3 totals 18 residues. CDR3 amino acids: CASSKRSQRGQQQETQYF. The CDR3 coding sequence is TGTGCCAGCAGCAAAAGGTCGCAACGGGGACAGCAACAAGAGACCCAGTACTTC.

The rearrangement joins TRBV2 to TRBJ2-1; TRBD2 matches at 9 bases. J gave up 2 bases and V 6 bases, and 8 bases lay outside the gene matches. CDR3 length equals 16 residues. The germline CDR1 and CDR2 sequences are SNHLY and FYNNEI. CDR3 in DNA: TGTGCCAGCAGAGGCGGGGGGGGACCGACCTACAATGAGCAGTTCTTC. This encodes CASRGGGGPTYNEQFF.

The rearrangement uses TRBV6-2 or TRBV6-3 and TRBJ2-2; 8 bases agree with TRBD1. CDR3 length equals 15 residues. V lost 5 bases to trimming and J lost 3 bases; unmatched junction nucleotides: 5. The germline V gene has CDR1 MNHEY and CDR2 SVGEGT. The CDR3 region is CASSQTGVDTGELFF. The CDR3 DNA is TGTGCCAGCAGTCAGACAGGGGTGGACACCGGGGAGCTGTTTTTT.

The V and J genes are TRBV3-1 (or the pseudogene TRBV3-2) and TRBJ2-7; possible D gene TRBD2, 6 bases. Deletions cut 2 bases from V and 4 bases from J, with 18 bases between. This CDR3 is built from 16 residues. Germline V CDR1 and CDR2: LGHDT, YNNKEL (reference sequence). CDR3 sequence (DNA): TGTGCCAGCAGCCAAATGTCCAGGTACGGGGGATACGAGCAGTACTTC. Its protein is CASSQMSRYGGYEQYF.

V gene TRBV6-5 combines with J gene TRBJ1-5; D might be TRBD1 (6 bases). The CDR3 contains 13 residues. Germline V CDR1 and CDR2: MNHEY, SVGAGI. Trimming removed 6 bases at V and 5 bases at J, with 11 bases between. CDR3 DNA sequence: TGTGCCAGCAGAGGACAGCCGGATCAGCCCCAGCATTTT. This encodes CASRGQPDQPQHF.

The chain recombines TRBV19 with TRBJ2-3, with TRBD2 matching 11 bases. CDR3 length: 16 residues. Trimming cost V 4 bases and J 5 bases; bases outside gene matches: 8. Germline loops: CDR1 LNHDA, CDR2 SQIVND (reference sequence). The CDR3 protein is CASSTSSGRPLDTQYF. The CDR3 region has the DNA TGTGCCAGTAGTACTTCTAGCGGGAGGCCGTTAGATACGCAGTATTTT.

V is TRBV5-1 and J is TRBJ1-2; possibly TRBD1 for D (5 bases). Trimming stripped 4 bases from V and 4 bases from J, with 14 bases between. Germline values: CDR1 SGHRS, CDR2 YFSETQ. CDR3 length equals 14 residues. CDR3 sequence reads: CASSPLTTVYGYTF. The CDR3 region has the DNA TGCGCCAGCAGCCCCCTTACGACAGTCTATGGCTACACCTTC.

J is TRBJ1-2 and V is TRBV6-2 or TRBV6-3, with D possibly TRBD1 on 5 matching bases. Germline loops: CDR1 MNHEY, CDR2 SVGEGT. This CDR3 spans 13 amino acids. V lost 6 bases and J 1 base, leaving 9 bases between the germline ends. The CDR3 protein is CASSPQGNYGYTF. In nucleotides, the CDR3 is TGTGCCAGCAGCCCCCAGGGTAACTATGGCTACACCTTC.

This clone was seen a handful of times. V is TRBV7-9 and J is TRBJ2-1, with 12 nucleotides matching TRBD2. Germline CDR1 is SEHNR and CDR2 is FQNEAQ (reference sequence). V lost 5 bases and J lost 12; bases outside the gene matches: 17. The CDR3 is made up of 17 amino acids. The CDR3 spells CASSDRDIRTSGAGQFF. The CDR3 coding sequence is TGTGCCAGCAGCGACCGGGACATCCGGACTAGCGGGGCCGGGCAGTTCTTC.

The chain employs TRBV10-3 and TRBJ2-7; the match to TRBD1 covers 7 bases. Germline values: CDR1 ENHRY, CDR2 SYGVKD. The junction had 5 bases not matched to a gene; V was cut back by 5 bases and J by 4 bases. The CDR3 extends over 13 amino acids. This chain's CDR3 is CAISSGTAYEQYF. The CDR3 DNA reads as TGTGCCATCAGTTCCGGGACAGCATACGAGCAGTACTTC.

This chain links TRBV3-1 (or the pseudogene TRBV3-2) with TRBJ1-5; possible D gene TRBD1, 6 bases. In germline, CDR1 is LGHDT, CDR2 YNNKEL (reference sequence). V gave up 4 bases and J gave up 3 bases, with 13 bases separating them. This CDR3 is built from 15 residues. The CDR3 nucleotides read TGTGCCAGCAGCCCCCAGGGGCTTGACAATCAGCCCCAGCATTTT. It encodes CASSPQGLDNQPQHF.

This chain links TRBV2 with TRBJ2-2; 7 nucleotides line up with TRBD2. CDR1 and CDR2 from the germline V gene are SNHLY and FYNNEI. The V segment lost 8 bases and the J segment 4 bases; nucleotides outside the gene matches: 10. The CDR3 is 15 amino acids. The CDR3 nucleotides are TGTGCCAGCGAATCCGCCGGGACTACCACCGGGGAGCTGTTTTTT. This encodes CASESAGTTTGELFF.

The gene calls are TRBV30 and TRBJ2-7; 7 bases are a match to TRBD1. V lost 3 bases and J lost 1; bases outside the gene matches: 12. The germline gives CDR1 GTSNPN, CDR2 SVGIG (reference sequence). The CDR3 has 16 amino acids. The DNA of the CDR3 is TGTGCCTGGAGATCTAAAGGGGGACAGCAATCCTACGAGCAGTACTTC. It translates to CAWRSKGGQQSYEQYF.

The V and J genes are TRBV5-4 and TRBJ1-2; possible D gene TRBD1, 6 bases. Trimming removed 4 bases at V and 3 bases at J, with 16 bases between. CDR3 size: 15 residues. Germline loops: CDR1 SGHNT, CDR2 YYREEE (reference sequence). Here the CDR3 DNA reads TGTGCCAGCAGCACCACCGAGGACAGAGACTATGGCTACACCTTC. Amino acid sequence: CASSTTEDRDYGYTF.

The V and J genes are TRBV7-9 and TRBJ2-7; 11 bases are shared with TRBD1. V lost 7 bases, J lost 1 base, and 12 bases stayed unmatched. Germline V gene sequence: CDR1 SEHNR, CDR2 FQNEAQ (reference sequence). This CDR3 has 17 residues. The CDR3 loop reads CASTPGQGVEISYEQYF. In DNA form, the CDR3 reads TGTGCCAGCACCCCGGGACAGGGGGTTGAGATATCCTACGAGCAGTACTTC.

This chain joins TRBV19 and TRBJ2-2; TRBD2 might be the D (6 bases). The CDR3 is 15 residues long. Trimming removed 3 bases at V and 7 bases at J, with 15 bases between. Per germline, CDR1 LNHDA and CDR2 SQIVND (reference sequence). The CDR3 sequence: CASSIVRRRDGELFF. Here the CDR3 DNA reads TGTGCCAGTAGTATTGTTAGAAGGAGGGACGGGGAGCTGTTTTTT.

The chain combines TRBV11-3 with TRBJ2-4; the D gene is possibly TRBD1 (7 bases). CDR3 length: 14 residues. CDR1 is SGHNT, CDR2 YENEEA, per germline. Trimming took 1 base from V and 9 from J, leaving 13 bases between them. Written as DNA, the CDR3 is TGTGCCAGCAGCTTAGTGAGACAGGGAGGCATTCAGTACTTC. It specifies CASSLVRQGGIQYF. The complete variable domain, with remaining parts taken from reference TRBV11-3 and TRBJ2-4, reads EAGVVQSPRYKIIEKKQPVAFWCNPISGHNTLYWYLQNLGQGPELLIRYENEEAVDDSQLPKDRFSAERLKGVDSTLKIQPAELGDSAVYLCASSLVRQGGIQYFGAGTRLSVL.

The chain couples TRBV5-6 to TRBJ1-2, with 7 bases matching TRBD1. The CDR3 extends over 15 amino acids. Unmatched junction bases numbered 9, after V lost 2 bases and J lost 5 bases. The germline CDR1 and CDR2 sequences are SGHDT and YYEEEE. CDR3 coding DNA: TGTGCCAGCAGCTTCCCCGCCGGGACAGCGTATGGCTACACCTTC. The encoded protein is CASSFPAGTAYGYTF.